This TCR beta chain was retrieved from a study of blood T cell repertoires in COVID-19. The assay was immunoSEQ multiplex PCR, and TCRdb's table has in-frame clones only and misses some. The sample holds roughly 200,000 clones, approximately 91% seen once. In germline, CDR1 is SGHTA, CDR2 FQGNSA. The CDR3 runs to 15 residues. With V trimmed by 6 bases and J by 2 bases, 9 bases remained unmatched. The chain joins TRBV7-2 to TRBJ2-7, with TRBD1 identical over 8 bases. This TCR came from a man younger than 35 with active or convalescent COVID-19. Sample: peripheral blood. The CDR3 here is CASSLDRDRTYEQYF. The CDR3 DNA reads as TGTGCCAGCAGTCTCGACCGGGACAGGACCTACGAGCAGTACTTC.